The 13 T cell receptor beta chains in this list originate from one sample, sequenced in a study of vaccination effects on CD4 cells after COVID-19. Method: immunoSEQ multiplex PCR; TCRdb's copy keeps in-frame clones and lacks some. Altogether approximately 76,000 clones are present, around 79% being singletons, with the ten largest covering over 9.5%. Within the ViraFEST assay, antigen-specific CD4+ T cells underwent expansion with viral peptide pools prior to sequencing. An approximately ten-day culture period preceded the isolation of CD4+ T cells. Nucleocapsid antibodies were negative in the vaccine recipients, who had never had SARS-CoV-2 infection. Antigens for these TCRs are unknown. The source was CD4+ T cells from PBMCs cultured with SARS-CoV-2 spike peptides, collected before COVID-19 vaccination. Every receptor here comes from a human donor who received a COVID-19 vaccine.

CDR3 DNA: TGCGCCAGCAGCCCCCAGGGGCACTATGGCTACACCTTC. Translated: CASSPQGHYGYTF. The chain is built from TRBV10-1 and TRBJ1-2, with D perhaps TRBD1 (6 bases). With 6 bases removed from V and 3 bases from J, the gap between germline ends came to 11 bases. CDR1 is WNHNN, CDR2 SYGVQD, per germline (reference sequence). This CDR3 is built from 13 residues.

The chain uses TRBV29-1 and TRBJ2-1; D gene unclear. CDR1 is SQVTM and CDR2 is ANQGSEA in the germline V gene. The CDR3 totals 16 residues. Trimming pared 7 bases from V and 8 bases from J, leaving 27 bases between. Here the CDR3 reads CSASRGRAPLQHEQFF. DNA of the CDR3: TGCAGCGCTTCTCGCGGCCGGGCCCCCCTCCAGCATGAGCAGTTCTTC.

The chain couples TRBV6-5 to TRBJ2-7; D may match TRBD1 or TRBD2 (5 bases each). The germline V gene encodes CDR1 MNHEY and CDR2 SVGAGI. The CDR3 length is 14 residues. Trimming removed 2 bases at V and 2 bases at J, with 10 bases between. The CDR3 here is CASSYRDGAYEQYV. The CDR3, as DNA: TGTGCCAGCAGTTACCGGGACGGAGCCTACGAGCAGTACGTC.

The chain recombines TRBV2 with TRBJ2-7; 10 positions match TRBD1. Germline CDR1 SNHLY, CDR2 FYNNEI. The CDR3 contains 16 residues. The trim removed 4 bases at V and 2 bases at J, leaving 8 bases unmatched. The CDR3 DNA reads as TGTGCCAGCAGTGCACGGGACGGGACAGGGGCCTACGAGCAGTACGTC. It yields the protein CASSARDGTGAYEQYV.

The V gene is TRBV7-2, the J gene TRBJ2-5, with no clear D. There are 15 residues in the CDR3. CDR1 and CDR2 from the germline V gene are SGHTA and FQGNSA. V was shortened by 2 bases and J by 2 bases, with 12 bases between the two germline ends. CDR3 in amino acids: CASSLRGSRQETQYF. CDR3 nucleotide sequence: TGTGCCAGCAGCTTAAGAGGCAGTCGGCAAGAGACCCAGTACTTC.

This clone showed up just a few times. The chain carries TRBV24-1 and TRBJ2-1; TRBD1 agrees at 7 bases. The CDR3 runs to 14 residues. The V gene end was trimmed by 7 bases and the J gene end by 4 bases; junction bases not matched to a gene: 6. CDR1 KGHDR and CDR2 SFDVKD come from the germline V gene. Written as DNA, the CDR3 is TGTGCCACCAGCACGACGACAGGGTACAATGAGCAGTTCTTC. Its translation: CATSTTTGYNEQFF.

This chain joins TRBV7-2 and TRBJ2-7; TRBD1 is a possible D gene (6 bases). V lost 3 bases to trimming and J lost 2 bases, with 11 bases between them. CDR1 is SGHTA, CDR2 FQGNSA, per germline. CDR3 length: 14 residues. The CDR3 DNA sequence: TGTGCCAGCAGCTTGAACAGGGCTGCCTACGAGCAGTACGTC. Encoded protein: CASSLNRAAYEQYV.

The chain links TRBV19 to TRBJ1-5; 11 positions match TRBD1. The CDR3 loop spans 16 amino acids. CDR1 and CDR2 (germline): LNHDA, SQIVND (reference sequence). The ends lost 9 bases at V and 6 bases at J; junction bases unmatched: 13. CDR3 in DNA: TGTGCCAGCCACTCTATCGGACAGGGGGCTCCTCAGCCCCAGCATTTT. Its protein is CASHSIGQGAPQPQHF.

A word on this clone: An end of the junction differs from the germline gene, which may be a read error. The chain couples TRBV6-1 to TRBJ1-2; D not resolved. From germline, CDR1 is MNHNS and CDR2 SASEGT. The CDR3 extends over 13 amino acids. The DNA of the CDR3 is TGTGCCAGCAGCGAAGGTACAGCAGATGGCTACACCTTC. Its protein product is CASSEGTADGYTF.

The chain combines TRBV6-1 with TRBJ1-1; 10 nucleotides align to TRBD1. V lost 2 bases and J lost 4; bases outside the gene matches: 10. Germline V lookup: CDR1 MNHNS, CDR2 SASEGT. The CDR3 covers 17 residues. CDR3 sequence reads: CASSELTGGELGTEAFF. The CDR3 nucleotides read TGTGCCAGCAGTGAACTGACAGGGGGCGAATTGGGCACTGAAGCTTTCTTT.

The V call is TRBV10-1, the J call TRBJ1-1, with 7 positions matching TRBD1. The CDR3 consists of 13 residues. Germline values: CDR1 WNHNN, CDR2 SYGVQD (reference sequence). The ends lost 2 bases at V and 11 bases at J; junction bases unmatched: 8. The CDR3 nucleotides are TGCGCCAGCAGTGAGAGACAGGGTGGGATGGCTTTCTTT. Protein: CASSERQGGMAFF.

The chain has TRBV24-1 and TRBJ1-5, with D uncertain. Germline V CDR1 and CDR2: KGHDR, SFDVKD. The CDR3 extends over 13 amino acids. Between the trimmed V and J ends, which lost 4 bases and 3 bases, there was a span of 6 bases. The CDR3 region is CATSDRDNQPQHF. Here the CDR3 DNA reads TGTGCCACCAGTGACCGGGACAATCAGCCCCAGCATTTT.

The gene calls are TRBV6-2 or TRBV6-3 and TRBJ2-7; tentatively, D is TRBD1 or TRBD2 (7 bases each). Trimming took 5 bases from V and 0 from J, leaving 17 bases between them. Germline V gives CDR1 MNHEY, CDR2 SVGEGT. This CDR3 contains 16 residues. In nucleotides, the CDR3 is TGTGCCAGCAGTCCCGGGGGGACAGCAGCCTCCTACGAGCAGTACGTC. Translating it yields CASSPGGTAASYEQYV.